These 8 T cell receptor beta chains were all obtained from the same sample, sequenced in a study of blood T cell repertoires in COVID-19. TCRdb's table, derived via immunoSEQ multiplex PCR, lists solely in-frame clones and lacks some. The sample has 95,000 to 110,000 clones, 87% seen once. Sequences were obtained from peripheral blood. The source is a man in his fifties with acute or convalescent COVID-19.

Concerning this clone: Other nucleotide sequences in the sample specify the same CDR3. This chain connects TRBV30 to TRBJ1-1; D not certain. V was cut by 0 bases and J by 4 bases, with 9 bases left in between. The CDR3 covers 13 residues. In germline, CDR1 is GTSNPN, CDR2 SVGIG (reference sequence). The CDR3: CAWSVTAGTEAFF. In DNA form, the CDR3 reads TGTGCCTGGAGTGTCACCGCAGGCACTGAAGCTTTCTTT.

This chain connects TRBV3-1 (or the pseudogene TRBV3-2) to TRBJ2-3; D call uncertain. Trimming took off 1 base at V and 15 bases at J, with 17 bases between the two ends. The CDR3 contains 13 residues. CDR1 and CDR2 (germline): LGHDT, YNNKEL (reference sequence). The CDR3 bases are TGTGCCAGCAGCCAAGCCTCTATACCCCTGCGCTATTTT. Its protein is CASSQASIPLRYF.

This chain connects TRBV7-9 to TRBJ2-5; 7 nucleotides line up with TRBD2. V lost 5 bases, J lost 4 bases, and 4 bases stayed unmatched. Germline V CDR1 and CDR2: SEHNR, FQNEAQ (reference sequence). CDR3 size: 13 residues. The CDR3 coding sequence is TGTGCCAGCAGCCTTAGCGGGCTAGAGACCCAGTACTTC. This translates into CASSLSGLETQYF.

This clone was observed at least ten times. The V and J genes are TRBV2 and TRBJ2-7, with D tentatively TRBD1 (6 bases). The CDR3 loop spans 14 amino acids. V shed 7 bases and J shed 4 bases, with 17 bases lying between them. CDR1 is SNHLY and CDR2 is FYNNEI in the germline V gene. CDR3 nucleotides: TGTGCCAGCACCAAGGGACAATTACTTTACGAGCAGTACTTC. Translation: CASTKGQLLYEQYF.

This rearrangement joins TRBV18 to TRBJ2-1; 7 bases are shared with TRBD1. CDR3 length equals 14 residues. V shed 4 bases, J shed 11 bases, and the junction held 11 bases outside the gene matches. Germline V gene lookup returns CDR1 KGHSH and CDR2 LQKENI. Here the CDR3 reads CASSRDSPVRKQFF. DNA of the CDR3: TGTGCCAGCTCACGGGACAGCCCGGTAAGAAAGCAGTTCTTC.

The V gene is TRBV18, the J gene TRBJ1-1; D remains unclear. V lost 3 bases and J lost 2, with 10 bases in between. The CDR3 covers 14 residues. Germline-derived CDR1 and CDR2 are KGHSH and LQKENI. This CDR3 reads CASSPRHINTEAFF. DNA for the CDR3: TGTGCCAGCTCACCCCGACATATAAACACTGAAGCTTTCTTT.

A few counts support this clone. The CDR3 coding sequence is TGTGCCAGCAGCTTAGATCGCGGCGAGCAGTACTTC. It is translated as CASSLDRGEQYF. The chain has TRBV11-2 and TRBJ2-7, with unresolved D. V lost 0 bases and J 6 bases, leaving 6 bases between the germline ends. Germline V gene data show CDR1 as SGHAT and CDR2 as FQNNGV. This CDR3 is 12 amino acids long.

This clone showed up just a few times. The rearrangement joins TRBV5-6 to TRBJ2-1, with 12 bases matching TRBD2. The CDR3 totals 15 residues. Germline assignment: CDR1 SGHDT and CDR2 YYEEEE. After removal of 1 base from V and 9 bases from J, the junction contained 5 bases not matched to a gene. The CDR3 loop reads CASSLTSGRSAEQFF. The CDR3 nucleotides are TGTGCCAGCAGCTTGACTAGCGGGAGGTCGGCTGAGCAGTTCTTC.